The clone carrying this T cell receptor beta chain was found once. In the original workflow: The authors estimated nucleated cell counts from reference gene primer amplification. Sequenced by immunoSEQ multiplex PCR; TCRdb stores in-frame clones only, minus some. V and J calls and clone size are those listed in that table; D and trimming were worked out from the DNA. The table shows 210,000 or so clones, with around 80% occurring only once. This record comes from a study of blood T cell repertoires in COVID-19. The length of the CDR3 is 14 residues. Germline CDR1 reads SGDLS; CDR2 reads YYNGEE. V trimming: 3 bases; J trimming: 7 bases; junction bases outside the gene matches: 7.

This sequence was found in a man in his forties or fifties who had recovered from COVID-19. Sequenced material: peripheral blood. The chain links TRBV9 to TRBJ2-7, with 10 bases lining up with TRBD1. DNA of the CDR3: TGTGCCAGCAGCGCTAGACAGGGGGCGCGAGAGCAGTACTTC. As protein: CASSARQGAREQYF.